The T cell receptor beta chain under discussion was sequenced for a study of cytomegalovirus exposure and HLA in healthy donors. General observations from the study: Roughly uniform sequencing depth across donors was assumed, possibly incorrectly. In an earlier analysis, productive rearrangement rates for most beta V segments clustered near 87% or 30%. Sequences of the TCR beta chain were said to predict the HLA-A and HLA-B alleles of most subjects accurately.

Healthy bone marrow donors made up the donor group. With respect to this clone: Its antigen remains unknown.

V was clipped by 6 bases and J by 2 bases; unmatched bases: 7. CDR3 length equals 15 residues. CDR1 is MDHEN, CDR2 SYDVKM, per germline. This PCR relied on a set of 60 Vbeta primers and 13 Jbeta primers. Libraries were prepared by immunoSEQ multiplex PCR; TCRdb keeps only in-frame clonotypes and omits some of them. Here the sample spans some 190,000 clones, around 81% being singletons. The TCR sequence derives from a man aged 18 to 29 in good health and CMV-seronegative. Sequencing was done on a sample of PBMCs. The chain recombines TRBV28 with TRBJ2-1; 7 bases are a match to TRBD2. CDR3 nucleotides: TGTGCCAGCAGCCACCTAGCGGCAGCCTACAATGAGCAGTTCTTC. Translation gives CASSHLAAAYNEQFF.